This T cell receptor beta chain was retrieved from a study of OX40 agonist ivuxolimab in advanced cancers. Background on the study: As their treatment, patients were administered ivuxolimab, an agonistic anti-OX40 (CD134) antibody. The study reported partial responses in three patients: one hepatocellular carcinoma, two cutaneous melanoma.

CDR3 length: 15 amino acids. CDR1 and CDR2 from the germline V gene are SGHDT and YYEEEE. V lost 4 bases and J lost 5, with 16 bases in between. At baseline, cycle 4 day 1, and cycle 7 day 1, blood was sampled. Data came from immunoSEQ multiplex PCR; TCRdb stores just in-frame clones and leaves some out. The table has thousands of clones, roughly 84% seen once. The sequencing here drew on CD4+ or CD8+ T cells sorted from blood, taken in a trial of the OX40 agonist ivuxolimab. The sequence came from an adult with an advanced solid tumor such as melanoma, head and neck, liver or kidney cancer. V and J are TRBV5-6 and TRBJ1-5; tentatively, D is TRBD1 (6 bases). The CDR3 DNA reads TGTGCCAGCAGCCCGGGGGGGCAGAGCCATCAGCCCCAGCATTTT. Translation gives CASSPGGQSHQPQHF.